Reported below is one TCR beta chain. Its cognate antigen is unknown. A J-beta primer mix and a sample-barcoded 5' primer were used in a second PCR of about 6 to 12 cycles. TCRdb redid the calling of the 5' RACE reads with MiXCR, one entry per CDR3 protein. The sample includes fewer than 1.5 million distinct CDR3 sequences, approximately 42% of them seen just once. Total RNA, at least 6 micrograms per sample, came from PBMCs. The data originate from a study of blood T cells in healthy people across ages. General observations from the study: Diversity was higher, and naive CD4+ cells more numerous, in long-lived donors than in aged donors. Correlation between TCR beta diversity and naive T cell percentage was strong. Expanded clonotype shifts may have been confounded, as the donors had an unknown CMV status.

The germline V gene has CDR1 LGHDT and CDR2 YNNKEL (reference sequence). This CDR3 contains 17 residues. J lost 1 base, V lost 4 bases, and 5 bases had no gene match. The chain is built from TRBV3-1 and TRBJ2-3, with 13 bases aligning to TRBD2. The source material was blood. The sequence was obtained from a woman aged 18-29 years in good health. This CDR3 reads CASSPTSGGQRTDTQYF. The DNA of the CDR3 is TGTGCCAGCAGCCCGACTAGCGGGGGGCAACGCACAGATACGCAGTATTTT.